This is a list of T cell receptor beta chains from one sample in a study of cytomegalovirus exposure and HLA in healthy donors. Clones were sequenced by immunoSEQ multiplex PCR, and TCRdb holds only the in-frame ones, with some missing. The sample carries 50,000 to 65,000 clones, about two thirds recorded once. Sequencing was carried out using PBMCs. The receptors stem from a woman aged 50 to 60 in good health and CMV-seropositive. Both conserved end residues are trimmed from each CDR3.

j_call,v_call,cdr3_aa
TRBJ1-2,TRBV19,ASSAGGYRYT
TRBJ2-1,TRBV6-5,ASTPIAGPYNEQF
TRBJ2-5,TRBV6-5,ASSYDPAGTQY
TRBJ1-2,TRBV7-3,ASSLDPGGGYT
-,TRBV15,ATSRDLFYEQY
TRBJ1-2,TRBV5-6,ASSMGWTGIYGYT
TRBJ2-2,TRBV6-5,ASSYSRGAGTGELF
TRBJ2-3,TRBV6-5,ASREGGSGTDTQY
TRBJ1-1,TRBV6-5,ACSSLTGQGAF
TRBJ2-3,TRBV7-2,ASSLIGSARTDTQY
TRBJ1-2,TRBV19,ASSLSGTAIYGYT
TRBJ2-1,TRBV4-2,ASSQGLSNEQF
TRBJ1-2,TRBV2,ATTGGYT
TRBJ1-2,TRBV7-2,AADRGNYGYT
TRBJ2-7,TRBV9,ASSPAGGSSYEQY
TRBJ1-2,TRBV2,ASSAGGSNYGYT
TRBJ2-2,TRBV28,ASSLFGWERANTGELF
TRBJ2-3,TRBV19,ASSPMARGYEDTQY
TRBJ2-7,TRBV29-1,SIKDRAINEQY
TRBJ2-6,TRBV11-3,ASSDGHYGANVLT
TRBJ2-7,TRBV10-3,AISRGWFYEQY
TRBJ2-7,TRBV29-1,SVVRGWDEQY
TRBJ1-5,TRBV5-1,ASSPSGHQPQH
TRBJ2-3,TRBV4-1,ASSQVTRTDTQY